The entry below describes one T cell receptor beta chain. These data originate in a study of blood T cell repertoires in COVID-19. The germline V gene has CDR1 SGDLS and CDR2 YYNGEE. CDR3 length: 14 residues. The V and J ends lost 4 bases and 5 bases respectively, with 12 bases between them. TCRdb's table, derived via immunoSEQ multiplex PCR, lists solely in-frame clones and lacks some. The sample holds roughly 250,000 clones, 75% to 85% seen once. The sequence was obtained from a human donor in a cohort sampled during active COVID-19. The sample consisted of peripheral blood. The rearrangement links TRBV9 to TRBJ2-2, with a possible D match to TRBD2 (6 bases). CDR3: CASSPPRGTGELFF. CDR3 DNA: TGTGCCAGCAGCCCCCCCCGGGGGACCGGGGAGCTGTTTTTT.